These T cell receptor beta chains were read from a single sample in a study of blood T cell repertoires in COVID-19. The method was immunoSEQ multiplex PCR; TCRdb's version includes in-frame clones alone and lacks a portion of them. The sample comprises about 120,000 clones, roughly nine tenths of which are singletons, and approximately 8% rests with the top ten. Sequenced: peripheral blood. The receptors stem from a man aged 70 or older who had recovered from COVID-19. The CDR3 runs from the conserved cysteine through the conserved F or W. Each record gives: D gene, J gene, clone size, V gene, CDR3 length, CDR3 protein, CDR3 DNA. A D gene is named only where the DNA matches it firmly. A row's size may be missing; if present it is once, few, many or a size class.

-	TRBJ2-7	-	TRBV7-6	13	CASSLGLRVEQYF	TGTGCCAGCAGCTTAGGCCTCAGGGTCGAGCAGTACTTC
-	TRBJ1-2	-	TRBV4-1	14	CASSQDGGRSGYTF	TGCGCCAGCAGCCAAGATGGAGGGCGCTCAGGCTACACCTTC
-	TRBJ2-7	-	TRBV2	13	CASTLTSFYEQYF	TGTGCCAGCACCCTGACTAGTTTCTACGAGCAGTACTTC
TRBD1	TRBJ1-6	-	TRBV5-4	14	CASSPGQGDSPLHF	TGTGCCAGCAGTCCGGGACAGGGGGATTCACCCCTCCACTTT
-	TRBJ1-2	-	TRBV6-2/TRBV6-3	14	CASSYGRVLGGYTF	TGTGCCAGCAGTTACGGGAGGGTGCTGGGAGGCTACACCTTC
-	TRBJ1-1	-	TRBV5-1	14	CASSSTAGVSEAFF	TGCGCCAGCAGCTCGACCGCGGGGGTGAGTGAAGCTTTCTTT
TRBD1	TRBJ1-1	-	TRBV30	14	CAWTVRQGASEAFF	TGTGCCTGGACGGTCCGGCAGGGGGCATCTGAAGCTTTCTTT
-	TRBJ1-2	-	TRBV15	14	CATSRDWTAGGYTF	TGTGCCACCAGCAGAGATTGGACGGCGGGCGGCTACACCTTC
-	TRBJ2-6	-	TRBV2	15	CASSETGFGANVLTF	TGTGCCAGCAGCGAAACGGGGTTTGGGGCCAACGTCCTGACTTTC
TRBD1	TRBJ1-2	once	TRBV9	14	CASSRRTGGNGYTF	TGTGCCAGCAGCCGTCGGACAGGGGGAAATGGCTACACCTTC